Presented here are 17 T cell receptor beta chains from one specimen sequenced in a study of T cells in Graves' hyperthyroidism and ophthalmopathy (dated by TCRdb to between 2018 and 2020). Library construction relied on multiplex PCR. These reads were obtained on an Illumina HiSeq 2000. TCR beta CDR3 regions were amplified from RNA transcripts. For the first round of RT-PCR on the TCR CDR3, the HTBI primer set was used together with the Qiagen OneStep RT-PCR kit. TCRdb took the public reads, trimmed them with fastp at Q25, ran MiXCR for clone calling and kept in-frame beta chains. Here each entry gathers all rows of one CDR3 protein and keeps the most common genes and DNA. For this sample the table gives around 270,000 distinct CDR3 sequences, of which less than 20% were detected only once. Under 40% of the sample rests with the top ten. The specimen sequenced was blood. These receptors were taken from a man aged 50 to 60 with Graves' ophthalmopathy.

This clonotype was detected only once. The V call is TRBV5-1, the J call TRBJ2-1; no clear D. The V gene lost 3 bases and the J gene lost 0 bases, with 7 bases spanning the gap. Germline V gene data show CDR1 as SGHRS and CDR2 as YFSETQ. CDR3 size: 14 residues. CDR3 loop: CASSSSVSYNEQFF. DNA for the CDR3: TGCGCCAGCAGCTCATCGGTCTCCTACAATGAGCAGTTCTTC.

V usage is TRBV9 and J usage is TRBJ1-1; D gene ambiguous. This CDR3 comprises 12 residues. The V end was cut by 0 bases, the J end by 4 bases, with 4 bases between. Germline V gene sequence: CDR1 SGDLS, CDR2 YYNGEE. CDR3 in DNA: TGTGCCAGCAGCGTAGGGGTCACTGAAGCTTTCTTT. Translation: CASSVGVTEAFF.

This clonotype has at least ten counts. The chain carries TRBV19 and TRBJ1-6; 10 nucleotides match TRBD1. Trimming took 7 bases from V and 10 from J; bases not matched to a gene: 10. Germline V gives CDR1 LNHDA, CDR2 SQIVND (reference sequence). The length of the CDR3 is 15 residues. CDR3 residues: CASNLGGQGNSPLHF. CDR3 sequence (DNA): TGTGCCAGTAACCTCGGGGGACAGGGGAACTCACCCCTCCACTTT. Full variable domain (outside the CDR3, taken from reference TRBV19 and TRBJ1-6): DGGITQSPKYLFRKEGQNVTLSCEQNLNHDAMYWYRQDPGQGLRLIYYSQIVNDFQKGDIAEGYSVSREKKESFPLTVTSAQKNPTAFYLCASNLGGQGNSPLHFGNGTRLTVT.

This chain uses TRBV27 with TRBJ2-7; 7 nucleotides agree with TRBD1. CDR1 is MNHEY, CDR2 SMNVEV, per germline (reference sequence). The CDR3 consists of 13 residues. V lost 6 bases and J lost 3; bases outside the gene matches: 5. The CDR3 sequence: CASSPGQVYEQYF. CDR3 DNA: TGTGCCAGCAGCCCTGGACAGGTCTACGAGCAGTACTTC.

This clonotype was seen more than once but under ten times. The genes are TRBV28 and TRBJ2-6; D remains ambiguous. Trimming left V 4 bases short and J 1 base short, with 11 bases between. Germline CDR1 reads MDHEN; CDR2 reads SYDVKM. This CDR3 comprises 16 residues. The CDR3 sequence: CASSSPLASGANVLTF. In nucleotides, the CDR3 is TGTGCCAGCAGTTCCCCCTTGGCTTCTGGGGCCAACGTCCTGACTTTC.

This clonotype was detected a few times. The chain carries TRBV5-1 and TRBJ1-2, with a weak D call TRBD1 (6 bases). V gave up 4 bases and J gave up 0 bases, with 16 bases separating them. This CDR3 has 16 amino acids. Germline V gene lookup returns CDR1 SGHRS and CDR2 YFSETQ. The CDR3 spells CASSPGGGQANYGYTF. For the CDR3, the DNA is TGCGCCAGCAGCCCCGGTGGGGGACAAGCTAACTATGGCTACACCTTC.

This sequence joins TRBV6-9 and TRBJ2-2; perhaps D is TRBD1 or TRBD2 (6 bases each). Germline V lookup: CDR1 MNHGY, CDR2 SVAAGI. V lost 3 bases and J 6 bases, leaving 14 bases between the germline ends. The CDR3 length is 15 residues. The CDR3 sequence is CASSYEGGGSGELFF. CDR3 DNA sequence: TGTGCCAGCAGTTACGAGGGGGGCGGATCCGGGGAGCTGTTTTTT.

This clonotype was detected ten times or more. This chain's CDR3 is CASSDTGPQHF. In DNA, the CDR3 is TGTGCCAGCAGCGATACGGGTCCCCAGCATTTT. V gene TRBV6-2 or TRBV6-3 combines with J gene TRBJ1-5; unclear D gene. Trimming stripped 6 bases from V and 10 bases from J, with 10 bases between. The CDR3 is 11 residues long. Germline CDR1 reads MNHEY; CDR2 reads SVGEGT.

A note on this clonotype: A much larger clone differs from this one at a single base, so this may be a read error. This chain connects TRBV27 to TRBJ2-5, with 11 bases matching TRBD2. Trimming at V came to 3 bases and at J to 5 bases, leaving 8 bases not matched to a gene. Germline CDR1 MNHEY, CDR2 SMNVEV (reference sequence). The CDR3 totals 16 residues. The CDR3, as DNA: TGTGCCAGCAGTTTCCGACGACTAGCGGGAATTGAGACCCAGTACTTC. Its protein is CASSFRRLAGIETQYF.

The rearrangement uses TRBV20-1 and TRBJ2-1; 12 nucleotides align to TRBD2. V was clipped by 3 bases and J by 2 bases; unmatched bases: 5. The CDR3 loop spans 16 amino acids. Germline-derived CDR1 and CDR2 are DFQATT and SNEGSKA (reference sequence). CDR3: CSARATSGRAYNEQFF. The CDR3 region has the DNA TGCAGTGCTAGGGCGACTAGCGGGAGAGCCTACAATGAGCAGTTCTTC.

This clonotype was detected ten times or more. The V call is TRBV11-2, the J call TRBJ1-1; TRBD1 matches 9 bases. CDR1 is SGHAT, CDR2 FQNNGV, per germline. The junction had 13 bases not matched to a gene; V was cut back by 5 bases and J by 12 bases. The CDR3 length is 14 residues. The CDR3 coding sequence is TGTGCCAGCAGCCGCAGGCAGGACAGGGGACCGACTTTCTTT. Amino acid sequence: CASSRRQDRGPTFF.

The rearrangement links TRBV5-6 to TRBJ2-1; D is unresolved. CDR1 SGHDT and CDR2 YYEEEE come from the germline V gene. The CDR3 loop spans 12 amino acids. V lost 0 bases and J lost 10, with 8 bases in between. CDR3 loop: CASSLEAQEQFF. The CDR3 coding sequence is TGTGCCAGCAGCTTGGAGGCACAGGAGCAGTTCTTC.

This clonotype was recorded at least ten times. V is TRBV20-1 and J is TRBJ2-1; 7 nucleotides agree with TRBD2. Germline values: CDR1 DFQATT, CDR2 SNEGSKA (reference sequence). The V gene end was trimmed by 6 bases and the J gene end by 3 bases; junction bases not matched to a gene: 8. The CDR3 has 14 amino acids. The CDR3 DNA reads TGCAGTGCCCCCCCCCAGCGGGGCTACAATGAGCAGTTCTTC. The encoded protein is CSAPPQRGYNEQFF.

This sequence joins TRBV14 and TRBJ2-1; a possible D gene is TRBD1 (5 bases). Trimming pared 4 bases from V and 7 bases from J, leaving 26 bases between. The length of the CDR3 is 18 residues. Germline CDR1 reads SGHDN; CDR2 reads FVKESK. In DNA form, the CDR3 reads TGTGCCAGCAGCCCACATGTCCTTGTGGGGCTGGGTGGGAATGAGCAGTTCTTC. Protein product: CASSPHVLVGLGGNEQFF.

The rearrangement uses TRBV19 and TRBJ2-1; D is unclear. The germline V and J ends were trimmed by 2 bases and 6 bases, with 8 bases remaining between them. This CDR3 comprises 13 residues. Germline V lookup: CDR1 LNHDA, CDR2 SQIVND (reference sequence). The CDR3 loop is CASSIRISNEQFF. CDR3 DNA sequence: TGTGCCAGTAGTATACGCATCTCCAATGAGCAGTTCTTC.

CDR3 in amino acids: CAISGTGFSYEQYF. CDR3 DNA: TGTGCCATCAGTGGGACAGGTTTCTCCTACGAGCAGTACTTC. The genes are TRBV10-3 and TRBJ2-7, with 7 bases identical to TRBD1. Unmatched junction bases numbered 3, after V lost 4 bases and J lost 0 bases. The length of the CDR3 is 14 residues. Germline assignment: CDR1 ENHRY and CDR2 SYGVKD.

This clonotype was seen more than once but under ten times. This rearrangement joins TRBV20-1 to TRBJ2-5; D is possibly TRBD1 or TRBD2 (6 bases each). Germline V CDR1 and CDR2: DFQATT, SNEGSKA (reference sequence). The CDR3 is 14 amino acids. Trimming shortened V by 8 bases and J by 7 bases, and 23 bases separated the two germline ends. CDR3 coding DNA: TGCAGTTGGGAAGGTGGAGGGGGTGGCGGGACCCAGTACTTC. Amino acid sequence: CSWEGGGGGGTQYF.